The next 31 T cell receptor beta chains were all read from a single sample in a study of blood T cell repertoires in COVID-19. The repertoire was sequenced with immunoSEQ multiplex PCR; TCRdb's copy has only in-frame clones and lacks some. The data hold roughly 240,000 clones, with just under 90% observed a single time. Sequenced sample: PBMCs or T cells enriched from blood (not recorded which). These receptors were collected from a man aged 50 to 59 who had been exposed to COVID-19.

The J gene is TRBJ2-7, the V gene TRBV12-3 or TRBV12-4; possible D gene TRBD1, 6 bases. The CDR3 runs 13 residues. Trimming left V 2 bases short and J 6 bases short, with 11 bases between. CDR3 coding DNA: TGTGCCAGCAGTTTACAGGTACAGGGCGAGCAGTACTTC. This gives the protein CASSLQVQGEQYF.

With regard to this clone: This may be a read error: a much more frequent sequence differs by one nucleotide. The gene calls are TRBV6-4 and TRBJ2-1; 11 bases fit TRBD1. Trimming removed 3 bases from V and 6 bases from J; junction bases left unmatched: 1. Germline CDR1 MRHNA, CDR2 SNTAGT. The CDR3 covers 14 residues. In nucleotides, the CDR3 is TGTGCCAGCAGTGAGGGGACAGGGGGCAATGAGCAGTTCTTC. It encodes CASSEGTGGNEQFF.

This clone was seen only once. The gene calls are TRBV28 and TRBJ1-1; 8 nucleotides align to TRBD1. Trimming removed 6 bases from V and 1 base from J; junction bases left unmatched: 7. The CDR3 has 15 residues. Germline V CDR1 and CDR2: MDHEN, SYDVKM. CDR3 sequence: CASSPHGQGNTEAFF. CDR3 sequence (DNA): TGTGCCAGCAGCCCCCACGGACAGGGGAACACTGAAGCTTTCTTT.

The CDR3 loop is CASSPYSDTFENTEAFF. For the CDR3, the DNA is TGTGCCAGCTCACCATACTCGGACACGTTCGAGAACACTGAAGCTTTCTTT. The rearrangement links TRBV18 to TRBJ1-1, with D possibly TRBD1 on 5 matching bases. The CDR3 extends over 17 amino acids. Germline CDR1 is KGHSH and CDR2 is LQKENI. With 2 bases removed from V and 1 base from J, the gap between germline ends came to 17 bases.

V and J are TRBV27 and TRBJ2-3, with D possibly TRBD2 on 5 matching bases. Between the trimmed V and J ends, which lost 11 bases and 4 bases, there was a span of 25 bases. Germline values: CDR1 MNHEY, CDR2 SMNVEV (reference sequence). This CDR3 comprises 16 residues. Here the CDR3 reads CARPRGELIVADTQYF. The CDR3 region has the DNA TGTGCCCGACCTCGGGGAGAGTTAATCGTGGCAGATACGCAGTATTTT.

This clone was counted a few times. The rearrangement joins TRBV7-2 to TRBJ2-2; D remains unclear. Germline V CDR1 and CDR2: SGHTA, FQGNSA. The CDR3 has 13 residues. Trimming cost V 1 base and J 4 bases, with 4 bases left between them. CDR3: CASSLDITGELFF. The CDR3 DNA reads TGTGCCAGCAGCTTAGATATCACCGGGGAGCTGTTTTTT.

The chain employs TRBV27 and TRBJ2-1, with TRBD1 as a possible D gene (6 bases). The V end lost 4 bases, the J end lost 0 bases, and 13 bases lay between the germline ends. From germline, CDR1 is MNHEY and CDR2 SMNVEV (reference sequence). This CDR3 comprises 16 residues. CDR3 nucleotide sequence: TGTGCCAGCAGTTCACCCCAGGGGAGCTCCTACAATGAGCAGTTCTTC. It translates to CASSSPQGSSYNEQFF.

The CDR3 DNA is TGTGCCACCAGTGAAACCGGACAGGCGGCCCTGTTTGACCATAGCAATCAGCCCCAGCATTTT. It is translated as CATSETGQAALFDHSNQPQHF. The rearrangement links TRBV24-1 to TRBJ1-5; 7 nucleotides line up with TRBD1. This CDR3 contains 21 residues. With 4 bases clipped from V and 0 bases from J, the junction kept 20 bases outside the gene matches. Germline CDR1 reads KGHDR; CDR2 reads SFDVKD.

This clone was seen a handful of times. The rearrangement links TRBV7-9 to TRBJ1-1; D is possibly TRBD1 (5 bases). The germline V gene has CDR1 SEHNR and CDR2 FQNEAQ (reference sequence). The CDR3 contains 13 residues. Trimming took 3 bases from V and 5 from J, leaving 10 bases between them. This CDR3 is CASSLTGGTEAFF. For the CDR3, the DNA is TGTGCCAGCAGCTTGACTGGGGGGACTGAAGCTTTCTTT.

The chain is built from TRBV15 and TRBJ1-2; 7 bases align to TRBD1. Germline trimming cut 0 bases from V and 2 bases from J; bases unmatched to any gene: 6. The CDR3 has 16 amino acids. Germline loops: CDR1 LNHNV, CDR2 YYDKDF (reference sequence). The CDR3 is CATSRDGGRGNYGYTF. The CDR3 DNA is TGTGCCACCAGCAGAGATGGGGGCAGGGGGAACTATGGCTACACCTTC.

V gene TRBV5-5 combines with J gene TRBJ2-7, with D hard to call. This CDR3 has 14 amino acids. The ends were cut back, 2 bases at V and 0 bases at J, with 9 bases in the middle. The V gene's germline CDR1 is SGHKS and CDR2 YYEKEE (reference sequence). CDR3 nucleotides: TGTGCCAGCAGCTTTGAACCTAACTCCTACGAGCAGTACGTC. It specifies CASSFEPNSYEQYV.

CDR3 in DNA: TGTGCCAGTAGAGACGGGGGGCGCCGGGATACGCAGTATTTT. Its translation: CASRDGGRRDTQYF. The chain recombines TRBV19 with TRBJ2-3; the D gene is possibly TRBD2 (7 bases). The V end was cut by 6 bases, the J end by 6 bases, with 16 bases between. Germline V gene lookup returns CDR1 LNHDA and CDR2 SQIVND (reference sequence). CDR3 length equals 14 residues.

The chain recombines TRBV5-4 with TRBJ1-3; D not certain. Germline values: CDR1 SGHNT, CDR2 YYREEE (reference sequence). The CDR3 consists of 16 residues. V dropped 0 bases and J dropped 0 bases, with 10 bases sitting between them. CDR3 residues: CASSLDRESSGNTIYF. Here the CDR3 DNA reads TGTGCCAGCAGCTTGGACCGCGAGAGCTCTGGAAACACCATATATTTT.

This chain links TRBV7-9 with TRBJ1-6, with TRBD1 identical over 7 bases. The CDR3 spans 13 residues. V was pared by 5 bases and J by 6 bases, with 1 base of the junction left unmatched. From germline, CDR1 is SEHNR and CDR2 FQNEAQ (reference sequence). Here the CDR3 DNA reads TGTGCCAGCAGCGACAGGGTTAATTCACCCCTCCACTTT. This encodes CASSDRVNSPLHF.

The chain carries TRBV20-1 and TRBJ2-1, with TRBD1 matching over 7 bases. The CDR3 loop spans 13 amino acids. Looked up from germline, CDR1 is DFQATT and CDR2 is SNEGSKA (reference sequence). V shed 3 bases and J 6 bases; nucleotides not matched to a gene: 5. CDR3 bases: TGCAGTGCTAGTAGAACAGGGGCCAATGAGCAGTTCTTC. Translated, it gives CSASRTGANEQFF.

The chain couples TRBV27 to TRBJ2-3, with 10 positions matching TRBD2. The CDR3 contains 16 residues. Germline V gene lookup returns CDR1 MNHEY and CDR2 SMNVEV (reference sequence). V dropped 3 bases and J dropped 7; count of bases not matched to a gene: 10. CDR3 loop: CASSFGAGGAGNTQYF. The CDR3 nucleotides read TGTGCCAGCAGTTTCGGAGCGGGGGGGGCGGGGAATACGCAGTATTTT.

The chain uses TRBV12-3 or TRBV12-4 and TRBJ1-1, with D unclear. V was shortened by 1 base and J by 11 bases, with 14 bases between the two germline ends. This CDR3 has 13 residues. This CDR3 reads CASSLGTAPAAFF. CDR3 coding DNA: TGTGCCAGCAGTTTAGGAACAGCTCCAGCTGCTTTCTTT.

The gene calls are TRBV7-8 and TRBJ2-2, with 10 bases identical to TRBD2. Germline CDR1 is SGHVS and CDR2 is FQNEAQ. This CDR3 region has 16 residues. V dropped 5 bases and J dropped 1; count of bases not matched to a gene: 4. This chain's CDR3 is CASSPRTSGNTGELFF. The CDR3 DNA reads TGTGCCAGCAGCCCTCGGACTAGCGGGAACACCGGGGAGCTGTTTTTT.

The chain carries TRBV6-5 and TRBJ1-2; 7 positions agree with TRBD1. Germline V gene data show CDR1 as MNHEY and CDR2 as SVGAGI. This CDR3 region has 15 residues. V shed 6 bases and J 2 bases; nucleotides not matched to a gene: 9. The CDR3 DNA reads TGTGCCAGCAGCCCACAGGGGTCCCGGAACTATGGCTACACCTTC. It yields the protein CASSPQGSRNYGYTF.

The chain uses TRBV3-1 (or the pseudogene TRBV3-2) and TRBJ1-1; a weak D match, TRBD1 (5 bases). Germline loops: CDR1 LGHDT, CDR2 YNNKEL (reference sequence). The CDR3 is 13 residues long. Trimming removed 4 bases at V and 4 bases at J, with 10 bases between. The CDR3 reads CASSREGLTEAFF. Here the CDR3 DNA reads TGTGCCAGCAGCCGAGAGGGGCTCACTGAAGCTTTCTTT.

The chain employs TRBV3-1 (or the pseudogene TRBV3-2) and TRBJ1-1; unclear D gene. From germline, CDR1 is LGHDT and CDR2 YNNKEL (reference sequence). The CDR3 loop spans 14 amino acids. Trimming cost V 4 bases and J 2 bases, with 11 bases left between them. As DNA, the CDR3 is TGTGCCAGCAGCCCCCTAGCGGGCAACACTGAAGCTTTCTTT. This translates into CASSPLAGNTEAFF.

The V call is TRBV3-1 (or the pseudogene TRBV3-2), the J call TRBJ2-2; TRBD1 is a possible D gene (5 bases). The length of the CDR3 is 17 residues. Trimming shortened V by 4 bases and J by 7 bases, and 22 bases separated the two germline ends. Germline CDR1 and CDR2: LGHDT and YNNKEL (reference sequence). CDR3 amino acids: CASSRSENRWRGGELFF. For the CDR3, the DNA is TGTGCCAGCAGCCGTTCTGAGAACAGGTGGAGAGGCGGGGAGCTGTTTTTT.

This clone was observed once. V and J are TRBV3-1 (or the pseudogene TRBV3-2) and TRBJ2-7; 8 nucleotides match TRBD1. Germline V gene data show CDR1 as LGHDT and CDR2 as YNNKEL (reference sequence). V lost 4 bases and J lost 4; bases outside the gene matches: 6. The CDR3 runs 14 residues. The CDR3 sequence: CASSLMTGAYEQYF. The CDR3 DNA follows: TGTGCCAGCAGCCTAATGACAGGGGCATACGAGCAGTACTTC.

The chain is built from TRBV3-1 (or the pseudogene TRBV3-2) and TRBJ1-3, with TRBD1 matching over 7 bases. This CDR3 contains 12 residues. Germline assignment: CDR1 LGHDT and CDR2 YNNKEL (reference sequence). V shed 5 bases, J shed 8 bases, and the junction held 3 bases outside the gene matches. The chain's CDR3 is CASSDRVDTIYF. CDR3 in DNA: TGTGCCAGCAGCGACAGGGTTGACACCATATATTTT.

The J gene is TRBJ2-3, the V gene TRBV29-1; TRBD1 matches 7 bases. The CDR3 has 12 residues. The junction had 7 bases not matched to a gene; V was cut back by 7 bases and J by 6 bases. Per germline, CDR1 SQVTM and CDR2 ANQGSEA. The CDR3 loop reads CSGTQGLDTQYF. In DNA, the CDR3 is TGCAGCGGTACACAGGGGTTGGATACGCAGTATTTT.

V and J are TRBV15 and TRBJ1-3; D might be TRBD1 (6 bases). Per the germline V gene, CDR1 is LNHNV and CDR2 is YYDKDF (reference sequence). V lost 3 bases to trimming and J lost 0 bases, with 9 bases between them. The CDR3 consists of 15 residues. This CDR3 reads CATSRDSNSGNTIYF. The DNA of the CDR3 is TGTGCCACCAGCAGGGACAGCAACTCTGGAAACACCATATATTTT.

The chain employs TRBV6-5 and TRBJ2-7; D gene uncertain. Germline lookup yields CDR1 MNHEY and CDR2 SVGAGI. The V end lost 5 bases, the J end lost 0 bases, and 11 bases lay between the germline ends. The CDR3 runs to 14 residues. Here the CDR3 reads CASSRLTSSYEQYV. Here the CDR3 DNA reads TGTGCCAGCAGTAGACTGACGAGCTCCTACGAGCAGTACGTC.

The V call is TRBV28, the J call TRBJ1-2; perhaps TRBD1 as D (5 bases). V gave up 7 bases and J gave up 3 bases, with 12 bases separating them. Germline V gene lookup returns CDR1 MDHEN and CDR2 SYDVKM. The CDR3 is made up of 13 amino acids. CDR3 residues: CASKGFSHYGYTF. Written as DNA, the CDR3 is TGTGCCAGCAAGGGGTTCTCCCACTATGGCTACACCTTC.

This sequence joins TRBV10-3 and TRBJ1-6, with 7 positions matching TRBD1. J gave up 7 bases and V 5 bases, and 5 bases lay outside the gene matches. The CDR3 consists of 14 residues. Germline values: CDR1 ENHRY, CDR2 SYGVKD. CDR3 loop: CAISYQGENSPLHF. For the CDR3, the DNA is TGTGCCATCAGTTATCAGGGGGAGAATTCACCCCTCCACTTT.

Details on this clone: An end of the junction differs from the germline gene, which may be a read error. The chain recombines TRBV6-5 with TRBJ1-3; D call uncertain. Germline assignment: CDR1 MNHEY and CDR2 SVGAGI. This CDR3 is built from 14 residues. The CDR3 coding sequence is TGTGCCAGCAGTCTCCTAACGTCTGAAAACACCATATATTTT. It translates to CASSLLTSENTIYF.

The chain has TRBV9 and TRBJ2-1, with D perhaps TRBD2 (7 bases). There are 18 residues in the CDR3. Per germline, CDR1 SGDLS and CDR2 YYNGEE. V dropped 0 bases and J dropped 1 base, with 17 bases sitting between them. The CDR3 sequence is CASSVAIRGAGSYNEQFF. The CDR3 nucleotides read TGTGCCAGCAGCGTAGCTATTCGGGGGGCTGGGTCCTACAATGAGCAGTTCTTC.